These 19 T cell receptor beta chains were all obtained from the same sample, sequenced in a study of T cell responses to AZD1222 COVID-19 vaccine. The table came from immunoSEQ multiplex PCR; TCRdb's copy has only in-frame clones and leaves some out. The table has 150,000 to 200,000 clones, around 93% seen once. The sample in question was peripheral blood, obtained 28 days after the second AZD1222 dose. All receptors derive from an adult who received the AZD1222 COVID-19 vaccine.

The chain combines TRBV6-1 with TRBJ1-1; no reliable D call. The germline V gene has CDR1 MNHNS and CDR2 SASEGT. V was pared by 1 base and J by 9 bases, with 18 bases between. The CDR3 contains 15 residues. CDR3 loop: CASSEGGWANPKAFF. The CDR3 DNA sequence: TGTGCCAGCAGTGAAGGAGGGTGGGCAAACCCGAAAGCTTTCTTT.

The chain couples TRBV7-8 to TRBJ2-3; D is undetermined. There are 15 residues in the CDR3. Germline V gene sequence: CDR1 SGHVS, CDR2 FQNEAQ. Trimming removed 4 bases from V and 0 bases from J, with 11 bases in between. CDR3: CASSSRVRSTDTQYF. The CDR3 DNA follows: TGTGCCAGCAGCTCTAGGGTCCGGAGCACAGATACGCAGTATTTT.

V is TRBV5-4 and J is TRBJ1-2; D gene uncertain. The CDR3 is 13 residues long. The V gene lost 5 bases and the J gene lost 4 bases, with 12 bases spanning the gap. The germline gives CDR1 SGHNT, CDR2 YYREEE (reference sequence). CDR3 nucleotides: TGTGCCAGCAGTGCGGACGGCATCTATGGCTACACCTTC. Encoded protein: CASSADGIYGYTF.

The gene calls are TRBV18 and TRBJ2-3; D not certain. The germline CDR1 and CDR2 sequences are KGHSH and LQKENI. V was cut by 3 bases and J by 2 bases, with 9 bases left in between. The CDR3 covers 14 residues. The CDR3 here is CASSPEANTDTQYF. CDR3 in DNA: TGTGCCAGCTCACCCGAGGCGAACACAGATACGCAGTATTTT.

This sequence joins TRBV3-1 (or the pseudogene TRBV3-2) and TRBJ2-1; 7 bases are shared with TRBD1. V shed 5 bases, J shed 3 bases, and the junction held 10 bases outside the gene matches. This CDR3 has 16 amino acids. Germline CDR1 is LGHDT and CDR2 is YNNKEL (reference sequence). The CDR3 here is CASSEGSGTDYNEQFF. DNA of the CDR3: TGTGCCAGCAGCGAGGGATCCGGGACAGACTACAATGAGCAGTTCTTC.

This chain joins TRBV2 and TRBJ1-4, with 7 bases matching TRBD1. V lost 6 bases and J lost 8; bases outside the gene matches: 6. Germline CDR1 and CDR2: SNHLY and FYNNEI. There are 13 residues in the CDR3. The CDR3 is CASRGTASEKLFF. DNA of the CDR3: TGTGCCAGCAGGGGGACAGCCTCAGAAAAACTGTTTTTT.

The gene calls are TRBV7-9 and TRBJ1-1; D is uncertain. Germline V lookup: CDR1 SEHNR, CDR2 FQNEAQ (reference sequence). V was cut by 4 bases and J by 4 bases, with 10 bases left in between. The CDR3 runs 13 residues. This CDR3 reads CASSSRRFTEAFF. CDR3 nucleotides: TGTGCCAGCAGCTCCCGGCGGTTCACTGAAGCTTTCTTT.

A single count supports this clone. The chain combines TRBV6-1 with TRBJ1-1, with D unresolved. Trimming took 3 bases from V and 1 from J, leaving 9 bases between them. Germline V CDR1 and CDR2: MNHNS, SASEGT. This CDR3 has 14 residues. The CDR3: CASSDWQKNTEAFF. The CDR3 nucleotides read TGTGCCAGCAGTGATTGGCAGAAGAACACTGAAGCTTTCTTT.

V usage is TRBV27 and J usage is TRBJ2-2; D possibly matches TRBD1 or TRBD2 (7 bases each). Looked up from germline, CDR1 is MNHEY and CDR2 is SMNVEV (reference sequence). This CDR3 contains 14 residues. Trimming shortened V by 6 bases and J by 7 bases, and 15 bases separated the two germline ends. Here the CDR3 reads CASRQGGALGELFF. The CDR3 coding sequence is TGTGCCAGCAGGCAGGGGGGGGCCCTCGGGGAGCTGTTTTTT.

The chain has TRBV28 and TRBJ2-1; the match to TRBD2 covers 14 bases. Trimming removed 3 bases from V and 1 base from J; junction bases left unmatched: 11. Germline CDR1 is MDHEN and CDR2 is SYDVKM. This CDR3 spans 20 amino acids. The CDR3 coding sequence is TGTGCCAGCAGTTTCGGACTAGCGGGGGGAGTTAAAATTTCCTACAATGAGCAGTTCTTC. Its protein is CASSFGLAGGVKISYNEQFF.

CDR3 residues: CASSFGPRSYEQYF. In nucleotides, the CDR3 is TGTGCCAGCAGCTTCGGCCCCAGGTCCTACGAGCAGTACTTC. The chain links TRBV7-2 to TRBJ2-7; D remains unclear. In germline, CDR1 is SGHTA, CDR2 FQGNSA. Deletions cut 3 bases from V and 1 base from J, with 10 bases between. This CDR3 comprises 14 residues.

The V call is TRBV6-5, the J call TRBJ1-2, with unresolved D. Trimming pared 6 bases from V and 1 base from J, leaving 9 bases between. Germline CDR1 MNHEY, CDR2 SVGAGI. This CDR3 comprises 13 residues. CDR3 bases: TGTGCCAGCAGCGCGGGGTATAACTATGGCTACACCTTC. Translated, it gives CASSAGYNYGYTF.

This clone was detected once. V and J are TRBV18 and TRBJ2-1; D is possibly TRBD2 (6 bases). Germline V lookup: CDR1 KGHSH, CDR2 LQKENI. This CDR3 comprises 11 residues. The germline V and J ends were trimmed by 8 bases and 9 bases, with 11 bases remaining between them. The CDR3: CASTSSVEQFF. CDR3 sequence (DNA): TGTGCCAGCACTTCTAGCGTTGAGCAGTTCTTC.

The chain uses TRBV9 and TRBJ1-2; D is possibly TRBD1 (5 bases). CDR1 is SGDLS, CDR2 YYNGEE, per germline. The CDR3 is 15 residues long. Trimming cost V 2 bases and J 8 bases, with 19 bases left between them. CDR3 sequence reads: CASSVDQGGKWGYTF. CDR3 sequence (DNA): TGTGCCAGCAGCGTGGATCAGGGCGGGAAGTGGGGCTACACCTTC.

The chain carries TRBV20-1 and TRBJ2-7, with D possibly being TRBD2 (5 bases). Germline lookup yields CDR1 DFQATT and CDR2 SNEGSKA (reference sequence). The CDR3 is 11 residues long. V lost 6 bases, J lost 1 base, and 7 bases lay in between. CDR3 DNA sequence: TGCAGTGCCCGGGGATCCTACGAGCAGTACTTC. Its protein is CSARGSYEQYF.

CDR3 bases: TGTGCCAGCAGCGTGAACACTGAAGCTTTCTTT. Translation gives CASSVNTEAFF. The chain carries TRBV12-3 or TRBV12-4 and TRBJ1-1; no firm D call. Between the trimmed V and J ends, which lost 6 bases and 0 bases, there was a span of 2 bases. The length of the CDR3 is 11 residues.

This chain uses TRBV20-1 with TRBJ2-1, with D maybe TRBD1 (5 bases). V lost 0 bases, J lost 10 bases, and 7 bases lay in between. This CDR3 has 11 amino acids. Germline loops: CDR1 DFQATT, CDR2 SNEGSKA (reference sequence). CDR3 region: CSARDWGEQFF. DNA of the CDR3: TGCAGTGCTAGAGACTGGGGCGAGCAGTTCTTC.

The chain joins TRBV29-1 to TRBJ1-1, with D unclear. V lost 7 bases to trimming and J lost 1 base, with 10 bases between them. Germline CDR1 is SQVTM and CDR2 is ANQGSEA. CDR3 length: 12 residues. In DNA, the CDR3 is TGCAGCGCCCGGACTCCGAACACTGAAGCTTTCTTT. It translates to CSARTPNTEAFF.

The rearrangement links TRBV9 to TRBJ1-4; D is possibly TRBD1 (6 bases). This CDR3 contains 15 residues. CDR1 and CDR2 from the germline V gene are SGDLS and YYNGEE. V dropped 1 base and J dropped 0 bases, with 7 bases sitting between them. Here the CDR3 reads CASSVTGSTNEKLFF. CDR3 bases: TGTGCCAGCAGCGTAACAGGGTCAACTAATGAAAAACTGTTTTTT.